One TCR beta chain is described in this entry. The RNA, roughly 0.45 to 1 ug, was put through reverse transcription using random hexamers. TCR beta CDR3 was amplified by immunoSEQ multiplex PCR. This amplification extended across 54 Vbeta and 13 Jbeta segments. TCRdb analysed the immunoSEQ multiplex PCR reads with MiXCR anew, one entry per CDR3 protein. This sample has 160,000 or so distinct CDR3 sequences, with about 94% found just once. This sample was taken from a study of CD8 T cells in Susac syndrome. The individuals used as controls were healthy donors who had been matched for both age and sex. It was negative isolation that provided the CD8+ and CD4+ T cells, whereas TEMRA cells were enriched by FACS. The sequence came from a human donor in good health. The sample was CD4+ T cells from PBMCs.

DNA for the CDR3: TGTGCCAGCAGCGTAGAGGGCAGGGGAGTTGAGACCCAGTACTTC. Its protein is CASSVEGRGVETQYF. The rearrangement uses TRBV9 and TRBJ2-5, with D perhaps TRBD1 (6 bases). The germline CDR1 and CDR2 sequences are SGDLS and YYNGEE. The CDR3 extends over 15 amino acids. Deletions cut 0 bases from V and 5 bases from J, with 14 bases between.